The 11 T cell receptor beta chains listed next were all sequenced from one sample in a study of OX40 agonist ivuxolimab in advanced cancers. Repertoires were generated with immunoSEQ multiplex PCR, while TCRdb's copy carries only in-frame clones and drops some. The sample contains about 46,000 clones, roughly 90% of which appear only once. This specimen consisted of CD4+ or CD8+ T cells sorted from blood, obtained in a trial of the OX40 agonist ivuxolimab. The source of these receptors is an adult with an advanced solid tumor such as melanoma, head and neck, liver or kidney cancer.

V usage is TRBV28 and J usage is TRBJ2-5, with D perhaps matching TRBD1 or TRBD2 (5 bases each). Germline V CDR1 and CDR2: MDHEN, SYDVKM. The CDR3 is made up of 15 amino acids. Trimming removed 5 bases from V and 4 bases from J, with 17 bases in between. This chain's CDR3 is CASSAPTTRGETQYF. DNA of the CDR3: TGTGCCAGCAGTGCCCCGACCACTAGGGGAGAGACCCAGTACTTC.

This chain links TRBV6-5 with TRBJ2-1; 10 bases match TRBD2. V dropped 3 bases and J dropped 4; count of bases not matched to a gene: 3. The CDR3 length is 15 residues. Looked up from germline, CDR1 is MNHEY and CDR2 is SVGAGI. CDR3 nucleotides: TGTGCCAGCAGTTATCTAGCGGGGGATTACAATGAGCAGTTCTTC. It is translated as CASSYLAGDYNEQFF.

The J gene is TRBJ1-4, the V gene TRBV5-1; 7 bases match TRBD1. Germline trimming cut 3 bases from V and 5 bases from J; bases unmatched to any gene: 10. CDR3 length equals 16 residues. The V gene's germline CDR1 is SGHRS and CDR2 YFSETQ. In DNA, the CDR3 is TGCGCCAGCAGCTGGAACGGACAGGCTACAAATGAAAAACTGTTTTTT. Translation gives CASSWNGQATNEKLFF. Filled out from reference TRBV5-1 and TRBJ1-4, the complete variable domain reads KAGVTQTPRYLIKTRGQQVTLSCSPISGHRSVSWYQQTPGQGLQFLFEYFSETQRNKGNFPGRFSGRQFSNSRSEMNVSTLELGDSALYLCASSWNGQATNEKLFFGSGTQLSVL.

A few counts support this clone. V and J are TRBV19 and TRBJ2-1; D call uncertain. The CDR3 is made up of 13 amino acids. The germline CDR1 and CDR2 sequences are LNHDA and SQIVND (reference sequence). V gave up 2 bases and J gave up 4 bases, with 6 bases separating them. For the CDR3, the DNA is TGTGCCAGTAGTATAAACAGATACAATGAGCAGTTCTTC. Protein sequence: CASSINRYNEQFF.

The chain joins TRBV6-5 to TRBJ1-2, with 7 bases matching TRBD1. V lost 5 bases to trimming and J lost 6 bases; unmatched junction nucleotides: 6. The CDR3 consists of 13 residues. CDR1 is MNHEY and CDR2 is SVGAGI in the germline V gene. In DNA, the CDR3 is TGTGCCAGCAGTCCCCGACAGGGACATGGCTACACCTTC. Translation gives CASSPRQGHGYTF.

V usage is TRBV19 and J usage is TRBJ2-3; 7 bases align to TRBD2. Germline CDR1 reads LNHDA; CDR2 reads SQIVND (reference sequence). The V and J ends lost 9 bases and 5 bases, in that order; junction bases with no gene match: 8. The CDR3 covers 13 residues. The CDR3 protein is CASHRGGGDTQYF. The CDR3 DNA sequence: TGTGCCAGCCACCGGGGCGGGGGAGATACGCAGTATTTT. The full variable domain, its missing parts supplied by reference TRBV19 and TRBJ2-3, is DGGITQSPKYLFRKEGQNVTLSCEQNLNHDAMYWYRQDPGQGLRLIYYSQIVNDFQKGDIAEGYSVSREKKESFPLTVTSAQKNPTAFYLCASHRGGGDTQYFGPGTRLTVL.

This clone was picked up a small number of times. The chain uses TRBV29-1 and TRBJ1-1, with D tentatively TRBD1 (6 bases). The CDR3 contains 12 residues. The germline CDR1 and CDR2 sequences are SQVTM and ANQGSEA. V was clipped by 3 bases and J by 7 bases, with 12 bases between them. CDR3 nucleotide sequence: TGCAGCGTTGAGACCGGACAGAGTGAAGCTTTCTTT. It encodes CSVETGQSEAFF.

The chain carries TRBV7-9 and TRBJ2-2, with 11 bases aligning to TRBD1. Losses at the gene ends were 4 bases for V and 4 bases for J; bases not matched to a gene: 5. There are 16 residues in the CDR3. Germline V lookup: CDR1 SEHNR, CDR2 FQNEAQ (reference sequence). Here the CDR3 DNA reads TGTGCCAGCAGCTGGAGGGACAGGGGGAGCACCGGGGAGCTGTTTTTT. Protein sequence: CASSWRDRGSTGELFF.

This clone was recorded once. The gene calls are TRBV5-5 and TRBJ2-7; possibly TRBD2 for D (6 bases). Per the germline V gene, CDR1 is SGHKS and CDR2 is YYEKEE (reference sequence). This CDR3 has 13 residues. V gave up 4 bases and J gave up 1 base, with 9 bases separating them. The CDR3 protein is CASSPGDSYEQYF. Here the CDR3 DNA reads TGTGCCAGCAGCCCGGGGGATTCCTACGAGCAGTACTTC.

The chain is built from TRBV29-1 and TRBJ1-2; 8 bases map to TRBD1. The germline V gene has CDR1 SQVTM and CDR2 ANQGSEA. J gave up 4 bases and V 3 bases, and 7 bases lay outside the gene matches. The CDR3 sequence is 14 residues long. The CDR3 sequence: CSVDTDRGGYGYTF. The CDR3 bases are TGCAGCGTTGATACCGACAGGGGTGGCTATGGCTACACCTTC.

V and J are TRBV7-9 and TRBJ2-5; D ambiguous. Germline V gene data show CDR1 as SEHNR and CDR2 as FQNEAQ (reference sequence). V was pared by 4 bases and J by 2 bases, with 17 bases between. This CDR3 is 16 amino acids long. CDR3 DNA sequence: TGTGCCAGCAGCTCCACGACGGGCCTAGGACAAGAGACCCAGTACTTC. Its translation is CASSSTTGLGQETQYF. Full variable domain (rest looked up from reference TRBV7-9 and TRBJ2-5): DTGVSQNPRHKITKRGQNVTFRCDPISEHNRLYWYRQTLGQGPEFLTYFQNEAQLEKSRLLSDRFSAERPKGSFSTLEIQRTEQGDSAMYLCASSSTTGLGQETQYFGPGTRLLVL.